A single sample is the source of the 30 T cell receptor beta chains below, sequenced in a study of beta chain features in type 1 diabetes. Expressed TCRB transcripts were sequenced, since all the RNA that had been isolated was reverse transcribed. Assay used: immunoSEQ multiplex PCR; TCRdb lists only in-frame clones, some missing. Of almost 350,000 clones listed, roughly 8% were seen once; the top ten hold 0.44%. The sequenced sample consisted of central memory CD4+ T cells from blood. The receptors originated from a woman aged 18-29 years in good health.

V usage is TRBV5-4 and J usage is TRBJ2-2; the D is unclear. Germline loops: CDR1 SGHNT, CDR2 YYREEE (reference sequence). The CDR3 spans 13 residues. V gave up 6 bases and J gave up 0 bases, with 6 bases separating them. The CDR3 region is CASKSPNTGELFF. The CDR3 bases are TGTGCCAGCAAGTCCCCGAACACCGGGGAGCTGTTTTTT.

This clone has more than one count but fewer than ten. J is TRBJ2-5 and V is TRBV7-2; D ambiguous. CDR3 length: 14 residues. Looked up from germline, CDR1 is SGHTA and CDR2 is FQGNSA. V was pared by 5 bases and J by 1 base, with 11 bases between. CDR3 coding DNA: TGTGCCAGCAGCGGTCCCCTGGTCCAAGAGACCCAGTACTTC. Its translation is CASSGPLVQETQYF.

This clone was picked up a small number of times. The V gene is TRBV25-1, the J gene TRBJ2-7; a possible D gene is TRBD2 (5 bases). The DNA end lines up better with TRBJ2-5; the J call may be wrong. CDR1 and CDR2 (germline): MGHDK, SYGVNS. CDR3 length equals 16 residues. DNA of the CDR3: TGTGCCAGCAGTGGTAAGGGTGGGAGTTGGCAAGAGACCCAGTACTTC. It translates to CASSGKGGSWQETQYF.

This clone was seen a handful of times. The CDR3 DNA is TGCAGTGTTTCCCACACTAATACGCAGTATTTT. It encodes CSVSHTNTQYF. The chain recombines TRBV20-1 with TRBJ2-3, with no clear D. Germline V CDR1 and CDR2: DFQATT, SNEGSKA (reference sequence). V lost 7 bases, J lost 7 bases, and 12 bases lay in between. The CDR3 length is 11 residues.

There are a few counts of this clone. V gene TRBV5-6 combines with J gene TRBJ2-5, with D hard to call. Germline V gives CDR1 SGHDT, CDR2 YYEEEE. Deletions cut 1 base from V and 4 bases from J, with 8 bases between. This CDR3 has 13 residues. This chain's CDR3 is CASSLTVRETQYF. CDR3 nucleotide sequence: TGTGCCAGCAGCTTGACTGTAAGAGAGACCCAGTACTTC.

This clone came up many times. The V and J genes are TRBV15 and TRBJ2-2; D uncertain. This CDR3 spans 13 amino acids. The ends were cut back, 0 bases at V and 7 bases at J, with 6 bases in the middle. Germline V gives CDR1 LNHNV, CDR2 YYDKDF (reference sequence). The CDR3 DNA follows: TGTGCCACCAGCAGAGATCTGGGCGGGGAGCTGTTTTTT. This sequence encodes CATSRDLGGELFF.

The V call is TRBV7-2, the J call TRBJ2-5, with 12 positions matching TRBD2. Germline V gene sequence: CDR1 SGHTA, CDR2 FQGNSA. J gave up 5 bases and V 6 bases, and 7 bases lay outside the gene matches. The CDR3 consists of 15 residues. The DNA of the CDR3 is TGTGCCAGCAGAGCCGGACTAGCGGGACGGGAGACCCAGTACTTC. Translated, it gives CASRAGLAGRETQYF. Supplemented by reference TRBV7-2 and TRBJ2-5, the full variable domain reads GAGVSQSPSNKVTEKGKDVELRCDPISGHTALYWYRQSLGQGLEFLIYFQGNSAPDKSGLPSDRFSAERTGGSVSTLTIQRTQQEDSAVYLCASRAGLAGRETQYFGPGTRLLVL.

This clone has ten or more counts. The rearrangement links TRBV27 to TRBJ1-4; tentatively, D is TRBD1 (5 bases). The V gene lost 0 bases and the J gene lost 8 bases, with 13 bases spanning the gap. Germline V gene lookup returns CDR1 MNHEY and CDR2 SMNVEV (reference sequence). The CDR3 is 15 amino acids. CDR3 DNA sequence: TGTGCCAGCAGTTTATCTTCCCAGGGTCGGGAAAAACTGTTTTTT. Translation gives CASSLSSQGREKLFF.

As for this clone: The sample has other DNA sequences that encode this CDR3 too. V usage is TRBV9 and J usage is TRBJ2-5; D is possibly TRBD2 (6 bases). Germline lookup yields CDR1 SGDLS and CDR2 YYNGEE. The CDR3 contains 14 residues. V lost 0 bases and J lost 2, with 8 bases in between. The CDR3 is CASSVDRGQETQYF. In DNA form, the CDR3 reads TGTGCCAGCAGCGTAGATCGGGGGCAAGAGACCCAGTACTTC.

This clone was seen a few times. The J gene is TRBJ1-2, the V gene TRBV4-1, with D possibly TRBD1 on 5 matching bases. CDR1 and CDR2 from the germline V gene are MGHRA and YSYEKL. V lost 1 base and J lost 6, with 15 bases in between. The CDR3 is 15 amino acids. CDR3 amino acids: CASSQVSGSKDGYTF. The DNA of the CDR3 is TGCGCCAGCAGCCAAGTTTCAGGGTCTAAGGATGGCTACACCTTC.

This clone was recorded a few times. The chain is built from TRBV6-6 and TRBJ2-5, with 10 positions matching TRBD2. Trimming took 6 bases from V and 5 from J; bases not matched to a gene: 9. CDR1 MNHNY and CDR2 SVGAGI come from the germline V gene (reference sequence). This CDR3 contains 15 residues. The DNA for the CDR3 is TGTGCCAGCAGCCGGGGACTAGCGTACGGGGAGACCCAGTACTTC. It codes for CASSRGLAYGETQYF.

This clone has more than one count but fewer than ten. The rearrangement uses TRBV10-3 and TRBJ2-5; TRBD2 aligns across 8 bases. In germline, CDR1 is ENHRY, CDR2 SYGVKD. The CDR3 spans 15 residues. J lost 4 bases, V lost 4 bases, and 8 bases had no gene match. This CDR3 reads CAISGVGRAPETQYF. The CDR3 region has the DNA TGTGCCATCAGTGGAGTCGGGAGGGCCCCAGAGACCCAGTACTTC.

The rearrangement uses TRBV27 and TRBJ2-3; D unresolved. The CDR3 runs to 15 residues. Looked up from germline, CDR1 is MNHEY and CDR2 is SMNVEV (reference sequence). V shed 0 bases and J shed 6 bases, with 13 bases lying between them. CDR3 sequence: CASSLSTPPRDTQYF. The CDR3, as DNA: TGTGCCAGCAGTTTATCCACCCCCCCAAGGGATACGCAGTATTTT.

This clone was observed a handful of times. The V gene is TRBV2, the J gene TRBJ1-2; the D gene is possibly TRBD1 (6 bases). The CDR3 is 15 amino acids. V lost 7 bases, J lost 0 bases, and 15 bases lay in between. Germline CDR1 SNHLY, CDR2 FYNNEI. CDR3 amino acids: CASIADSRANYGYTF. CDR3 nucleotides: TGTGCCAGCATAGCGGACAGCCGAGCTAACTATGGCTACACCTTC.

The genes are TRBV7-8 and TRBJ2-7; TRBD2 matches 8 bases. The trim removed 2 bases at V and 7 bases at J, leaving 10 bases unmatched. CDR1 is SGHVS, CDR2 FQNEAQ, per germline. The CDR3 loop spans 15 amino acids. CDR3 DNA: TGTGCCAGCAGCTTAAACGGGAGGGCCGATGAGGAGCAGTACTTC. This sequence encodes CASSLNGRADEEQYF.

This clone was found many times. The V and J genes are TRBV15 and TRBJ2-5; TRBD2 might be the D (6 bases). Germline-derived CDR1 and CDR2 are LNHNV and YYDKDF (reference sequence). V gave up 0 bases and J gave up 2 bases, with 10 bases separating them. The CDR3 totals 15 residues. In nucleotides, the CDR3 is TGTGCCACCAGCAGAGATGCGGGGATACAAGAGACCCAGTACTTC. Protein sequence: CATSRDAGIQETQYF.

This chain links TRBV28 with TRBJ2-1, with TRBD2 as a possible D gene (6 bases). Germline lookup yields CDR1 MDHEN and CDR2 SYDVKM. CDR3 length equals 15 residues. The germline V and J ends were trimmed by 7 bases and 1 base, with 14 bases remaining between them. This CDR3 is CASTLGGKSYNEQFF. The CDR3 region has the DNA TGTGCCAGCACCCTCGGCGGGAAGTCCTACAATGAGCAGTTCTTC. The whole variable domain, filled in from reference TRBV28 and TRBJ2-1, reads DVKVTQSSRYLVKRTGEKVFLECVQDMDHENMFWYRQDPGLGLRLIYFSYDVKMKEKGDIPEGYSVSREKKERFSLILESASTNQTSMYLCASTLGGKSYNEQFFGPGTRLTVL.

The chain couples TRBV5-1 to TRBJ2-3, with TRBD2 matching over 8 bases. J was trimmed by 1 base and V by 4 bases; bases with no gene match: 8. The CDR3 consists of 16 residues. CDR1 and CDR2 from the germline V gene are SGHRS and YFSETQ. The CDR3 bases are TGCGCCAGCAGCCTGGCCAGCGGGAGACGCACAGATACGCAGTATTTT. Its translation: CASSLASGRRTDTQYF.

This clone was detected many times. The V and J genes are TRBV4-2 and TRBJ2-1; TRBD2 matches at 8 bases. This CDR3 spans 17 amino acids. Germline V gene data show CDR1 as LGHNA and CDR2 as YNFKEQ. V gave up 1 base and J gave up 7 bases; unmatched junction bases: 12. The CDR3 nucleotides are TGTGCCAGCAGCCAAGGTTCGATCGGGAGGGCCGGTAATGAGCAGTTCTTC. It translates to CASSQGSIGRAGNEQFF.

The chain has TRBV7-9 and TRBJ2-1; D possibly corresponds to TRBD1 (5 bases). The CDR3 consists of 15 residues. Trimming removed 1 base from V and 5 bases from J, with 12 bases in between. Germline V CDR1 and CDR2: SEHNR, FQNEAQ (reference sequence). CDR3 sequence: CASSLGREAHNEQFF. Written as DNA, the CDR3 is TGTGCCAGCAGCTTAGGCAGGGAAGCCCACAATGAGCAGTTCTTC.

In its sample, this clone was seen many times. The CDR3 is CSVEDLGETQYF. The CDR3 bases are TGCAGCGTTGAAGACCTCGGGGAGACCCAGTACTTC. The chain employs TRBV29-1 and TRBJ2-5; no reliable D call. Germline lookup yields CDR1 SQVTM and CDR2 ANQGSEA. The CDR3 is made up of 12 amino acids. Trimming took off 0 bases at V and 5 bases at J, with 7 bases between the two ends. The whole variable domain, filled in from reference TRBV29-1 and TRBJ2-5, reads SAVISQKPSRDICQRGTSLTIQCQVDSQVTMMFWYRQQPGQSLTLIATANQGSEATYESGFVIDKFPISRPNLTFSTLTVSNMSPEDSSIYLCSVEDLGETQYFGPGTRLLVL.

The CDR3 region has the DNA TGTGCCAGCAGCCCGGGACAGGCCTTTATTACTGGGGCCAACGTCCTGACTTTC. Its protein product is CASSPGQAFITGANVLTF. The gene calls are TRBV4-2 and TRBJ2-6; 8 nucleotides align to TRBD1. The CDR3 contains 18 residues. Per germline, CDR1 LGHNA and CDR2 YNFKEQ. Germline trimming cut 4 bases from V and 2 bases from J; bases unmatched to any gene: 10.

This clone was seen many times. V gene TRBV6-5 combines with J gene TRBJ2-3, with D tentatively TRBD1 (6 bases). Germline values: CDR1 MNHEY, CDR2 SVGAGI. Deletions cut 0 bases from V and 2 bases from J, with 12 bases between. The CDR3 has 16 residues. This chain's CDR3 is CASSYSTRGHTDTQYF. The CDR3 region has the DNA TGTGCCAGCAGTTACTCGACCAGGGGACACACAGATACGCAGTATTTT.

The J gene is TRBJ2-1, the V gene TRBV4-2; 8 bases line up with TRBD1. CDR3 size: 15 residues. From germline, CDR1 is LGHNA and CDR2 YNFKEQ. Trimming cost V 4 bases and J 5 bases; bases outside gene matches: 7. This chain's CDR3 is CASSPIGTGNNEQFF. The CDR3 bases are TGTGCCAGCAGCCCGATCGGGACAGGTAACAATGAGCAGTTCTTC.

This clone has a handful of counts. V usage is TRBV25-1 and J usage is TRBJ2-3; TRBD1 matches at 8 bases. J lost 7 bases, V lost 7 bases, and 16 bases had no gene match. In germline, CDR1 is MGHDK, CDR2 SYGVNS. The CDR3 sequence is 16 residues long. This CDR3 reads CASTPGRGTGYYTQYF. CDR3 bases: TGTGCCAGCACCCCCGGTCGGGGGACAGGATATTATACGCAGTATTTT.

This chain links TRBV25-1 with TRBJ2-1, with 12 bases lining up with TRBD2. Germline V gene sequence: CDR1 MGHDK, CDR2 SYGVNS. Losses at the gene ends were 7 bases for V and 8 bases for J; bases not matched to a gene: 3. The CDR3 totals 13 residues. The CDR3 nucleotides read TGTGCCAGCAAACTAGCGGGAGGCGATGAGCAGTTCTTC. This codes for CASKLAGGDEQFF.

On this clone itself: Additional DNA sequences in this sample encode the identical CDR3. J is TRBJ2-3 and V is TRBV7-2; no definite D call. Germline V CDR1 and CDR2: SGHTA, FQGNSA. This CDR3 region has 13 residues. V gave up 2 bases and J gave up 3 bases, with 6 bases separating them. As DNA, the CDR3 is TGTGCCAGCAGCTTATCTTTTACAGATACGCAGTATTTT. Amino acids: CASSLSFTDTQYF.

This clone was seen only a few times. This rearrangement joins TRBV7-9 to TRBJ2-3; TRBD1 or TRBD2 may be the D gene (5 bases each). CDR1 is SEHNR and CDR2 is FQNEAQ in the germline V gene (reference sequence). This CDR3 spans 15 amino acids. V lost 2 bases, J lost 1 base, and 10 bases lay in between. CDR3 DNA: TGTGCCAGCAGCTTAACAGGACTCGGCACAGATACGCAGTATTTT. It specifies CASSLTGLGTDTQYF.

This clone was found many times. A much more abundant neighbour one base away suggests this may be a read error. The CDR3 DNA follows: TGTGCCAGCAGCCGTACAGATACGCAGTATTTT. Translated: CASSRTDTQYF. The chain recombines TRBV13 with TRBJ2-3, with D uncertain. With 5 bases removed from V and 3 bases from J, the gap between germline ends came to 3 bases. Germline loops: CDR1 PRHDT, CDR2 FYEKMQ (reference sequence). CDR3 length: 11 amino acids.

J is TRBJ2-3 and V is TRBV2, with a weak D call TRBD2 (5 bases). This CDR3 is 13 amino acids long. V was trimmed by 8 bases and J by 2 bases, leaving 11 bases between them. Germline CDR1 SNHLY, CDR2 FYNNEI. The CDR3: CASRRDITDTQYF. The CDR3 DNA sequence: TGTGCCAGCCGCCGGGATATCACAGATACGCAGTATTTT. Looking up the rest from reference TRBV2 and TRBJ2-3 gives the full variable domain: EPEVTQTPSHQVTQMGQEVILRCVPISNHLYFYWYRQILGQKVEFLVSFYNNEISEKSEIFDDQFSVERPDGSNFTLKIRSTKLEDSAMYFCASRRDITDTQYFGPGTRLTVL.